The present T cell receptor beta chain was sequenced within a study of blood T cell repertoires in COVID-19. Study at large: Spain, Italy and the United States supplied samples that represented acute and convalescent COVID-19.

Two negative PCRs, clearance, or symptom resolution had been documented for recovered Cohort 3 donors. V was clipped by 5 bases and J by 6 bases, with 19 bases between them. The germline V gene has CDR1 SNHLY and CDR2 FYNNEI. The length of the CDR3 is 15 residues. Original processing notes: For nucleated cells, counts were estimated from reference gene primer amplification. Some clones are missing from TCRdb's copy, which holds only in-frame ones; the method was immunoSEQ multiplex PCR. V and J calls and clone size come straight from that table; D and trimming were deduced from the DNA. The sample lists hundreds of thousands of clones; about 93% were seen once.

J is TRBJ1-2 and V is TRBV2; D may be TRBD1 (5 bases). Input material: PBMCs or T cells enriched from blood (not recorded which). The origin of this receptor is a woman under 30 who had recovered from COVID-19. The CDR3 sequence is CASSKLVAGGDGYTF. In DNA, the CDR3 is TGTGCCAGCAGTAAACTCGTTGCGGGAGGGGATGGCTACACCTTC.